Described below is a single T cell receptor (beta chain) sequence and its context. This sample is drawn from a study of blood T cell repertoires in COVID-19. Study-level background: The origin of the acute and convalescent COVID-19 samples was the United States, Italy and Spain. T cells, B-cell-depleted T cells, or PBMCs supplied cDNA or gDNA.

The length of the CDR3 is 16 residues. Germline loops: CDR1 MGHRA, CDR2 YSYEKL. J lost 7 bases, V lost 3 bases, and 14 bases had no gene match. In the study's own analysis: Amplification of reference gene primers was used by the study to estimate nucleated cell counts. The protocol was immunoSEQ multiplex PCR, while the TCRdb copy is restricted to in-frame clones and leaves out a portion. V and J calls plus clone size are reproduced from that table; the DNA served to infer D and trimming. The repertoire holds fewer than 150,000 clones, 88% seen once, with roughly 30% in the top ten. This receptor was identified in a human donor in a cohort sampled during active COVID-19. The chain employs TRBV4-1 and TRBJ1-2, with 7 bases fitting TRBD1. Sequencing was performed on peripheral blood. In DNA form, the CDR3 reads TGCGCCAGCAGCCAGGTTCAGGGGGGTATGGCTTTTGGCTACACCTTC. The encoded protein is CASSQVQGGMAFGYTF.